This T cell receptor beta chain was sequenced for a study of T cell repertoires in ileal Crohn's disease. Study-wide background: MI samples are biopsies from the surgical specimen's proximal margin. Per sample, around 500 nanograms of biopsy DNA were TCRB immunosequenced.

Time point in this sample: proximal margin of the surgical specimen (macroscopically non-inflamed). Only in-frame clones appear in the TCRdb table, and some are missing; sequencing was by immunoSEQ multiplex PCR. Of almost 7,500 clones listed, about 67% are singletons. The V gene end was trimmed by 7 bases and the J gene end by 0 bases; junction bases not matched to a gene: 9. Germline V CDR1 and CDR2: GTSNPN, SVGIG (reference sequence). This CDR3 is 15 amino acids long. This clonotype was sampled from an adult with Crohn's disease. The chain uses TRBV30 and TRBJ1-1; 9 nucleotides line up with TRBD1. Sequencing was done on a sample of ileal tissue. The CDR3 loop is CASLGQGLLNTEAFF. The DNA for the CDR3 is TGTGCCTCCCTAGGACAGGGGCTCTTGAACACTGAAGCTTTCTTT.